The TCR beta chain under discussion was sequenced for a study of OX40 agonist ivuxolimab in advanced cancers. About the study: Three patients, one with hepatocellular carcinoma and two with cutaneous melanoma, responded partially.

Clones were sequenced by immunoSEQ multiplex PCR, and TCRdb holds only the in-frame ones, with some missing. This table holds about 130,000 clones, 90% found once. To note about this clone: As yet, its antigen is unknown.

General study points: CD4+ T cells averaged fewer expanded clones than CD8+ T cells.

Germline assignment: CDR1 MNHEY and CDR2 SVGAGI. CDR3 length: 13 residues. Trimming shortened V by 4 bases and J by 9 bases, and 15 bases separated the two germline ends. The chain recombines TRBV6-5 with TRBJ1-1, with D possibly matching TRBD1 (5 bases). The material was CD4+ or CD8+ T cells sorted from blood, obtained in a trial of the OX40 agonist ivuxolimab. The origin of this receptor is an adult with an advanced solid tumor such as melanoma, head and neck, liver or kidney cancer. DNA of the CDR3: TGTGCCAGCAGTTCCCCGCTGGGGGGAAAAGCTTTCTTT. Its translation: CASSSPLGGKAFF.